The rows below give T cell receptor beta chains drawn from one sample of a study of vaccination effects on CD4 cells after COVID-19. Antigens for these TCRs are unknown. The repertoire was sequenced with immunoSEQ multiplex PCR; TCRdb's copy has only in-frame clones and lacks some. The profile shows over 60,000 clones, 74% of them singletons. The sample in question was CD4+ T cells from PBMCs cultured with HCoV-229E spike peptides, obtained after COVID-19 vaccination. All receptors come from a human donor who received a COVID-19 vaccine. Each CDR3 is given with its conserved first and last residue. D genes are given only for firm matches. Clone size is shown for a subset of rows, as once, few, many or a class of expanded clone.

clone_size: few
d_call: TRBD1
j_call: TRBJ2-1
v_call: TRBV9
cdr3_nt: TGTGCCAGCAGCGCCCGACAGGGCCAACTATACAATGAGCAGTTCTTC
cdr3_aa: CASSARQGQLYNEQFF

clone_size: few
d_call: TRBD2
j_call: TRBJ2-5
v_call: TRBV10-2
cdr3_nt: TGCGCCAGCAGGTCCGGGACTAGCGGGGGGGTATGGCACTTC
cdr3_aa: CASRSGTSGGVWHF

clone_size: NA
d_call: NA
j_call: TRBJ2-5
v_call: TRBV5-1
cdr3_nt: TGCGCCAGCAGCTGGGGAGGAGGGTACCAAGAGACCCAGTACTTC
cdr3_aa: CASSWGGGYQETQYF

clone_size: NA
d_call: NA
j_call: TRBJ1-5
v_call: TRBV12-5
cdr3_nt: TGTGCTAGTGCGCCCCCCAATCAGCCCCAGCATTTT
cdr3_aa: CASAPPNQPQHF

clone_size: NA
d_call: NA
j_call: TRBJ2-2
v_call: TRBV11-2
cdr3_nt: TGTGCCAGCAGCTTTCGTGGCCGGAACACCGGGGAGCTGTTTTTT
cdr3_aa: CASSFRGRNTGELFF

clone_size: NA
d_call: NA
j_call: TRBJ2-5
v_call: TRBV11-2
cdr3_nt: TGTGCCAGCAGCATCAATACAGCTCAAGAGACCCAGTACTTC
cdr3_aa: CASSINTAQETQYF

clone_size: NA
d_call: NA
j_call: TRBJ2-5
v_call: TRBV6-5
cdr3_nt: TGTGCCAGCAGAGATACAGGGATAGGAGAGACCCAGTACTTC
cdr3_aa: CASRDTGIGETQYF

clone_size: NA
d_call: NA
j_call: TRBJ1-1
v_call: TRBV5-1
cdr3_nt: TGCGCCAGCACCATTGGAGGGGCTGAAGCTTTCTTT
cdr3_aa: CASTIGGAEAFF

clone_size: NA
d_call: NA
j_call: TRBJ1-1
v_call: TRBV21-1
cdr3_nt: TGTGCCAGCAGCAAAGGGGGTCTGTCATACCGGGACCGCACCCCGAACACTGAAGCTTTCTTT
cdr3_aa: CASSKGGLSYRDRTPNTEAFF

clone_size: NA
d_call: NA
j_call: TRBJ1-1
v_call: TRBV10-3
cdr3_nt: TGTGCCATCAGTGATGGATTGGCGACTGAAGCTTTCTTT
cdr3_aa: CAISDGLATEAFF

clone_size: few
d_call: NA
j_call: TRBJ1-2
v_call: TRBV19
cdr3_nt: TGTGCCAGTAGTATGGCAGGGAAGCTTGGCTACACCTTC
cdr3_aa: CASSMAGKLGYTF

clone_size: NA
d_call: TRBD2
j_call: TRBJ2-5
v_call: TRBV5-4
cdr3_nt: TGTGCCAGCAGCTCCGGACTAGCGGGGTCCGCGGAGACCCAGTACTTC
cdr3_aa: CASSSGLAGSAETQYF

clone_size: NA
d_call: NA
j_call: TRBJ2-5
v_call: TRBV20-1
cdr3_nt: TGCAGTGCTAGTGATGGGGCGGGGACCCAGTACTTC
cdr3_aa: CSASDGAGTQYF

clone_size: NA
d_call: NA
j_call: TRBJ1-3
v_call: TRBV7-2
cdr3_nt: TGTGCCAGCAGCTTAGCGCAAGAGCGGGGAAACACCATATATTTT
cdr3_aa: CASSLAQERGNTIYF

clone_size: NA
d_call: TRBD1
j_call: TRBJ1-2
v_call: TRBV12-3/TRBV12-4
cdr3_nt: TGTGCCAGCAGCCGGGGACAGGGGGCTGGCTACACCTTC
cdr3_aa: CASSRGQGAGYTF

clone_size: few
d_call: TRBD1
j_call: TRBJ2-5
v_call: TRBV19
cdr3_nt: TGTGCCAGTAGTATACAGGGGGAGAGAACCCAGTACTTC
cdr3_aa: CASSIQGERTQYF

clone_size: few
d_call: NA
j_call: TRBJ1-4
v_call: TRBV19
cdr3_nt: TGTGCCAGTAGTAACAGGGATGAAAAACTGTTTTTT
cdr3_aa: CASSNRDEKLFF

clone_size: NA
d_call: NA
j_call: TRBJ1-1
v_call: TRBV12-3/TRBV12-4
cdr3_nt: TGTGCCAGCACGAAGAGGGGGAACACTGAAGCTTTCTTT
cdr3_aa: CASTKRGNTEAFF

clone_size: NA
d_call: NA
j_call: TRBJ2-3
v_call: TRBV28
cdr3_nt: TGTGCCAGCAGTTTAGTCACGGGGTCTAGCACAGATACGCAGTATTTT
cdr3_aa: CASSLVTGSSTDTQYF

clone_size: NA
d_call: NA
j_call: TRBJ1-2
v_call: TRBV5-4
cdr3_nt: TGTGCCAGCAGCTTGTTTCTAGAGAACTATGGCTACACCTTC
cdr3_aa: CASSLFLENYGYTF

clone_size: NA
d_call: NA
j_call: TRBJ1-2
v_call: TRBV7-2
cdr3_nt: TGTGCCAGCAGCTTAGAACAGTCTAACTATGGCTACACCTTC
cdr3_aa: CASSLEQSNYGYTF

clone_size: NA
d_call: NA
j_call: TRBJ2-1
v_call: TRBV20-1
cdr3_nt: TGCAGTGCTAGTAACAATGAGCAGTTCTTC
cdr3_aa: CSASNNEQFF

clone_size: NA
d_call: TRBD1
j_call: TRBJ2-3
v_call: TRBV7-2
cdr3_nt: TGTGCCAGCAGCTTGGTAGGACAGGGGATAGATACGCAGTATTTT
cdr3_aa: CASSLVGQGIDTQYF

clone_size: NA
d_call: NA
j_call: TRBJ1-4
v_call: TRBV2
cdr3_nt: TGTGCCAGCATCGGTCAGACCCTTGCTGAAAAACTGTTTTTT
cdr3_aa: CASIGQTLAEKLFF

clone_size: once
d_call: NA
j_call: TRBJ1-1
v_call: TRBV3-1/TRBV3-2
cdr3_nt: TGTGCCAGCAGTCCTGACTCGGGTACTGAAGCTTTCTTT
cdr3_aa: CASSPDSGTEAFF